This T cell receptor (beta chain) was profiled in a study of OX40 agonist ivuxolimab in advanced cancers. At the level of the study: The eligibility criteria allowed prior anti-PD-1, anti-PD-L1 or anti-CTLA-4 therapy, and around 38% had some. Regarding the study as a whole: Clonal expansion from baseline to week 6 occurred in both CD4+ and CD8+ T cells. Averaged across samples, CD8+ T cells carried more expanded clones than CD4+ did.

Repertoires were generated with immunoSEQ multiplex PCR, while TCRdb's copy carries only in-frame clones and drops some. The profile covers 98,000 or so clones, with 75% to 95% appearing a single time and roughly 2.5% taken by the ten largest. Blood got drawn at baseline, again on cycle 4 day 1, and then on cycle 7 day 1. About this clone: Its antigen is not known.

The CDR3 sequence is 17 residues long. Germline V lookup: CDR1 SEHNR, CDR2 FQNEAQ (reference sequence). After removal of 5 bases from V and 3 bases from J, the junction contained 13 bases not matched to a gene. The chain employs TRBV7-9 and TRBJ2-3; 8 bases fit TRBD2. Sequences were derived from CD4+ or CD8+ T cells sorted from blood, sampled in a trial of the OX40 agonist ivuxolimab. The clonotype was recovered from an adult with an advanced solid tumor such as melanoma, head and neck, liver or kidney cancer. The CDR3 DNA reads as TGTGCCAGCAGCCACCCTATGTGGGCGGGAGGAACAGATACGCAGTATTTT. Its protein is CASSHPMWAGGTDTQYF.